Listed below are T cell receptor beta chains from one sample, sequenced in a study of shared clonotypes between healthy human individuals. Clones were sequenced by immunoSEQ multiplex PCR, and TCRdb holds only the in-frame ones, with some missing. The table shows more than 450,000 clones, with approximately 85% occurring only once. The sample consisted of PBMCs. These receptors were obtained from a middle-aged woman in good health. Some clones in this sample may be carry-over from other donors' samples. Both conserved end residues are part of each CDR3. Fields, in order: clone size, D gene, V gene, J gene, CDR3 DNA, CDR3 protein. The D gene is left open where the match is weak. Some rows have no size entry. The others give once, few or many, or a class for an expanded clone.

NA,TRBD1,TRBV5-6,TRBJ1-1,TGTGCCAGCAGCTCCTCGAGACAGGGGGACACTGAAGCTTTCTTT,CASSSSRQGDTEAFF
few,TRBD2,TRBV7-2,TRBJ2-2,TGTGCCAGCAGCTTACCGGGACTAGCGGGAAACACCGGGGAGCTGTTTTTT,CASSLPGLAGNTGELFF
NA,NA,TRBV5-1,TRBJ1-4,TGCGCCAGCAGCTTGGTTGGAACAACTAATGAAAAACTGTTTTTT,CASSLVGTTNEKLFF
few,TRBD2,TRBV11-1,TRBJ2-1,TGTGCCAGCAGCTTAGTGGCGGGAGGAGGGAATGAGCAGTTCTTC,CASSLVAGGGNEQFF
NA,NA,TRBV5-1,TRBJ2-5,TGCGCCAGCAGCTTGGCCAGGAAACAAGAGACCCAGTACTTC,CASSLARKQETQYF
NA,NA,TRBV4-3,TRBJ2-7,TGCGCCAGCAGCCAAGTTATCAGCGGTGGCTCCTACGAGCAGTACTTC,CASSQVISGGSYEQYF
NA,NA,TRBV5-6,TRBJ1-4,TGTGCCAGCAGCTCCGGGACGCTGGCCAGAAAACTGTTTTTT,CASSSGTLARKLFF
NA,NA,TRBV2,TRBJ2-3,TGTGCCAGCAGCCAGGGTACGGATACGCAGTATTTT,CASSQGTDTQYF
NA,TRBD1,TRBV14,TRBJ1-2,TGTGCCAGCAGCCAAGTCAGGACAGGGGGACATACCTTC,CASSQVRTGGHTF
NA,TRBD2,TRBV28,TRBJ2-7,TGTGCCAGCAGTTTAGGGGGGGACGTCTACGAGCAGTACTTC,CASSLGGDVYEQYF
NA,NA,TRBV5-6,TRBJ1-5,TGTGCCAGCAGCGAAGCCAGGATGGGTAAGGTTCAGCCCCAGCATTTT,CASSEARMGKVQPQHF
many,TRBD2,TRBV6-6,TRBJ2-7,TGTGCCAGCAGGTGGACTAGCGGGAGATACGAGCAGTACTTC,CASRWTSGRYEQYF
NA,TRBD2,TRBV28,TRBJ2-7,TGTGCCAGCAGTTTTGGCGGGAGGGCGGACGAGCAGTACTTC,CASSFGGRADEQYF
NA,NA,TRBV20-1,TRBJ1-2,TGCAGTGCTGGGCAGAACTATGGCTACACCTTC,CSAGQNYGYTF
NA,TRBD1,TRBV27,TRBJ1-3,TGTGCCAGCAGTTTATCCTCCAGGGGGGGAGACACCATATATTTT,CASSLSSRGGDTIYF
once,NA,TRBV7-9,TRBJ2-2,TGTGCCAGCAGCTTATGGGGCCTGGCGGAGCTGTTTTTT,CASSLWGLAELFF
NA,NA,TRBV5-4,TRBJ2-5,TGTGCCAGCAGCTCCCGGAGGGGGGGACAGACCCAGTACTTC,CASSSRRGGQTQYF
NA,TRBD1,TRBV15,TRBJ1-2,TGTGCCACCAGCACCGGACAGGGTGACGCGAACTATGGCTACACCTTC,CATSTGQGDANYGYTF
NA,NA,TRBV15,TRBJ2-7,TGTGCCACCAGCAGAGATCCCTTCACAGAGCAGTACTTC,CATSRDPFTEQYF
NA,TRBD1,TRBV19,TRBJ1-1,TGTGCCAGTAGTATAGGACAGGGGGTTGTCGCTTTCTTT,CASSIGQGVVAFF
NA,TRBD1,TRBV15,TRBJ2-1,TGTGCCACCAGCGGTTGGGGGACAGCAAGGCCTAATGAGCAGTTCTTC,CATSGWGTARPNEQFF
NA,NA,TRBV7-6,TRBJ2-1,TGTGCCAGCAGCCAATCCGGGACAAACAATGAGCAGTTCTTC,CASSQSGTNNEQFF
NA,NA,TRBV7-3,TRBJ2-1,TGTGCCAGCAGCTCAGCGGGCCCCCAGCGAGAGCAGTTCTTC,CASSSAGPQREQFF
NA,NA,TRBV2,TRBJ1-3,TGTGCCAGCAGTGATGAGCCTTACTCTGGAAACACCATATATTTT,CASSDEPYSGNTIYF